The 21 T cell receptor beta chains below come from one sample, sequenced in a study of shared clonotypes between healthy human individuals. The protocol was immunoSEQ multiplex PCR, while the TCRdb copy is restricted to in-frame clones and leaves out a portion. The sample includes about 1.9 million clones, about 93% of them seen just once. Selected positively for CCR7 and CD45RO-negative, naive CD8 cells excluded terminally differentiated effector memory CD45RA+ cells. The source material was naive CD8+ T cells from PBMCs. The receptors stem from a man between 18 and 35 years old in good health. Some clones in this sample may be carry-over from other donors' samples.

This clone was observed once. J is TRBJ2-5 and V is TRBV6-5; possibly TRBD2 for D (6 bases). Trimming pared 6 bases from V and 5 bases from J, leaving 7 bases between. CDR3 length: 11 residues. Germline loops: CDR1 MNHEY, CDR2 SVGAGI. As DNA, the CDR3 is TGTGCCAGCAGGGCGGGGGAGACCCAGTACTTC. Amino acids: CASRAGETQYF.

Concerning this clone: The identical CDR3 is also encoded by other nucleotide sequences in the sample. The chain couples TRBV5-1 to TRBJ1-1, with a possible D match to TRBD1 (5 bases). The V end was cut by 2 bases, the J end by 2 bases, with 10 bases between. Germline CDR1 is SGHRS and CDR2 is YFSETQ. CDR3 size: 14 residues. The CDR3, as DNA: TGCGCCAGCAGCTTAGGGACGGTAAACACTGAAGCTTTCTTT. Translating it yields CASSLGTVNTEAFF.

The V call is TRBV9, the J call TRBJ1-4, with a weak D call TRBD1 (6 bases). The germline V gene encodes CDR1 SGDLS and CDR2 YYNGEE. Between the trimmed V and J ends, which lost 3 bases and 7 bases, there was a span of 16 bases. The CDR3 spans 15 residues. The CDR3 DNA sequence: TGTGCCAGCAGCGCAGGTTCGGGGGCGGGTGAAAAACTGTTTTTT. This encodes CASSAGSGAGEKLFF.

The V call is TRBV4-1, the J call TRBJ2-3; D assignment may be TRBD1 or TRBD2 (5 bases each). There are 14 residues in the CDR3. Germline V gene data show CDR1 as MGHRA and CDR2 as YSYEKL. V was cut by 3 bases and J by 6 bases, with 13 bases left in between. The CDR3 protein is CASSHLREGDTQYF. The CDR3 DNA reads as TGCGCCAGCAGCCACCTCCGAGAGGGGGATACGCAGTATTTT.

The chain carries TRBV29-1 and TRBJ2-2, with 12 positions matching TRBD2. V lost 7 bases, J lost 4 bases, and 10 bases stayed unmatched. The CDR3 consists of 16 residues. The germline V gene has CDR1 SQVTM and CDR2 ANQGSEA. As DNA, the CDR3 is TGCAGCGCCTCGACTAGCGGGGGATTAGGCACCGGGGAGCTGTTTTTT. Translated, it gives CSASTSGGLGTGELFF.

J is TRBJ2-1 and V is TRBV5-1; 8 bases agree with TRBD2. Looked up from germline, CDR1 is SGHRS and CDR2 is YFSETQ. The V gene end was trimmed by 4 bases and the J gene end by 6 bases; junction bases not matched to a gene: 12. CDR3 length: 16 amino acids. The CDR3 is CASSVTGTRDFNEQFF. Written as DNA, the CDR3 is TGCGCCAGCAGCGTAACCGGGACTAGGGACTTCAATGAGCAGTTCTTC.

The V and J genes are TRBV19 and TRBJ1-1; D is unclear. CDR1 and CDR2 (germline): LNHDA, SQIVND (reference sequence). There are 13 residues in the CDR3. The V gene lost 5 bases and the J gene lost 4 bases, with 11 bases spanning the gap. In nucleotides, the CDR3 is TGTGCCAGTAGTCCCTGGGAGGGCACTGAAGCTTTCTTT. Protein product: CASSPWEGTEAFF.

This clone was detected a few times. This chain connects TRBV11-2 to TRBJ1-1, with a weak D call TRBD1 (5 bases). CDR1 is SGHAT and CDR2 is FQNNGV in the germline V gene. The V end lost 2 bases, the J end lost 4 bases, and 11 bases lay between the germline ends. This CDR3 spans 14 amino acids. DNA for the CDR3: TGTGCCAGCAGCTTAACCAGGGTGGGCACTGAAGCTTTCTTT. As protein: CASSLTRVGTEAFF.

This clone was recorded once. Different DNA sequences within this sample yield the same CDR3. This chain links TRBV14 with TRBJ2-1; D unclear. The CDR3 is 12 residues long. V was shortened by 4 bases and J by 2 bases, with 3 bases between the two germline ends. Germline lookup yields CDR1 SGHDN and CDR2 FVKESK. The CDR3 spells CASSRPYNEQFF. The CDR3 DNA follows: TGTGCCAGCAGCCGACCCTACAATGAGCAGTTCTTC.

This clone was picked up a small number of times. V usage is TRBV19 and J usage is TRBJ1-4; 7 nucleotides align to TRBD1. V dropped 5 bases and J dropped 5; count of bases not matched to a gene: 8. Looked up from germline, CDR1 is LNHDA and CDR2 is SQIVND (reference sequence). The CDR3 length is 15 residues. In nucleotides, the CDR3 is TGTGCCAGTAGTGCGACCGGGACAGCAAATGAAAAACTGTTTTTT. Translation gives CASSATGTANEKLFF.

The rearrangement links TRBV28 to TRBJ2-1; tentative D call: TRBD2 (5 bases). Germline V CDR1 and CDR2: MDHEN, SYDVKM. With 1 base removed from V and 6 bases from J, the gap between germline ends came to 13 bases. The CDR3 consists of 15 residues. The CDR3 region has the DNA TGTGCCAGCAGTTTATTTATGGAGGCCCCCAATGAGCAGTTCTTC. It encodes CASSLFMEAPNEQFF.

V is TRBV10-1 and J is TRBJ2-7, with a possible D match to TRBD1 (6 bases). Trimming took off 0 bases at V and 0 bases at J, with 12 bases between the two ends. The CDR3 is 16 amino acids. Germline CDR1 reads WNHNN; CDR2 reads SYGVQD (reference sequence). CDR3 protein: CASSESGDISSYEQYF. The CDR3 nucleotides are TGCGCCAGCAGTGAGTCGGGGGACATAAGCTCCTACGAGCAGTACTTC.

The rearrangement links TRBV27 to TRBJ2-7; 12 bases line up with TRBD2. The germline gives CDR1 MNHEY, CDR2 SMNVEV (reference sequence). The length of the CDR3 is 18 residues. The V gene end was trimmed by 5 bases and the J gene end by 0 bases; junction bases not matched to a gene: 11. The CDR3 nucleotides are TGTGCCAGCAGTCCTCTAGCGGGAGGGCCTTCCCCCTCCTACGAGCAGTACTTC. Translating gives CASSPLAGGPSPSYEQYF.

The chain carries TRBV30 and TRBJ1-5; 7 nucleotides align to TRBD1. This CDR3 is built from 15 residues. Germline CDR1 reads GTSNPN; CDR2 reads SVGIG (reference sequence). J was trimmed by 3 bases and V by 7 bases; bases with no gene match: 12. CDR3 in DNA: TGTGCCTCCCTAAATCGAGGGACAGTCAATCAGCCCCAGCATTTT. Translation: CASLNRGTVNQPQHF. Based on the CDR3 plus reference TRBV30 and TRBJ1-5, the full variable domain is SQTIHQWPATLVQPVGSPLSLECTVEGTSNPNLYWYRQAAGRGLQLLFYSVGIGQISSEVPQNLSASRPQDRQFILSSKKLLLSDSGFYLCASLNRGTVNQPQHFGDGTRLSIL.

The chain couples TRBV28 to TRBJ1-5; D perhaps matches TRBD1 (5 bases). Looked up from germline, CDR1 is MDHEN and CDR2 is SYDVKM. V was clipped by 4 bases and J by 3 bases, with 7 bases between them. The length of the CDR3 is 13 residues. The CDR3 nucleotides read TGTGCCAGCAGTTCGGGGCTCAATCAGCCCCAGCATTTT. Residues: CASSSGLNQPQHF.

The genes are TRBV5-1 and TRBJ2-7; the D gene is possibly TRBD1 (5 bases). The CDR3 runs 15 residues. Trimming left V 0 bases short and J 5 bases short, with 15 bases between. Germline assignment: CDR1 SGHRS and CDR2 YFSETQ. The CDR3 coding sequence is TGCGCCAGCAGCTTGGAGCAGGGTTTGATGAACGAGCAGTACTTC. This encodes CASSLEQGLMNEQYF.

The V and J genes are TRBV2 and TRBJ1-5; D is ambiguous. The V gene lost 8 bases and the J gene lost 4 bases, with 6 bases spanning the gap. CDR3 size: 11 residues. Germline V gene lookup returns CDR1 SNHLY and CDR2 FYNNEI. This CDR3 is CASGGNQPQHF. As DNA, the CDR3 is TGTGCCAGCGGAGGGAATCAGCCCCAGCATTTT.

CDR3 DNA: TGCGCCAGCAGCTTCCGTGGGAGGAACCAAGAGACCCAGTACTTC. It encodes CASSFRGRNQETQYF. V usage is TRBV5-1 and J usage is TRBJ2-5; D perhaps matches TRBD2 (6 bases). Germline V gives CDR1 SGHRS, CDR2 YFSETQ. The CDR3 sequence is 15 residues long. Between the trimmed V and J ends, which lost 2 bases and 0 bases, there was a span of 11 bases.

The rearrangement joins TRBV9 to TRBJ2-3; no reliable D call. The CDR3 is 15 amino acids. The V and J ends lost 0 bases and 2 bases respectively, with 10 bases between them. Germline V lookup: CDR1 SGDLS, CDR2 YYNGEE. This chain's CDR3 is CASSVGSQYTDTQYF. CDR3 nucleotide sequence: TGTGCCAGCAGCGTAGGGTCACAATACACAGATACGCAGTATTTT.

The CDR3 reads CASSQWGGLAYEQYF. The CDR3 region has the DNA TGCGCCAGCAGCCAATGGGGGGGGCTGGCCTACGAGCAGTACTTC. This rearrangement joins TRBV4-1 to TRBJ2-7, with a possible D match to TRBD2 (7 bases). This CDR3 is built from 15 residues. In germline, CDR1 is MGHRA, CDR2 YSYEKL. Trimming stripped 2 bases from V and 2 bases from J, with 13 bases between.

CDR3 nucleotide sequence: TGTGCCAGCAGCTCATCCGGGGCCACATCCTACAATGAGCAGTTCTTC. This translates into CASSSSGATSYNEQFF. V and J are TRBV7-9 and TRBJ2-1, with D perhaps matching TRBD1 or TRBD2 (5 bases each). This CDR3 is built from 16 residues. V lost 4 bases, J lost 1 base, and 14 bases lay in between. Per germline, CDR1 SEHNR and CDR2 FQNEAQ (reference sequence).